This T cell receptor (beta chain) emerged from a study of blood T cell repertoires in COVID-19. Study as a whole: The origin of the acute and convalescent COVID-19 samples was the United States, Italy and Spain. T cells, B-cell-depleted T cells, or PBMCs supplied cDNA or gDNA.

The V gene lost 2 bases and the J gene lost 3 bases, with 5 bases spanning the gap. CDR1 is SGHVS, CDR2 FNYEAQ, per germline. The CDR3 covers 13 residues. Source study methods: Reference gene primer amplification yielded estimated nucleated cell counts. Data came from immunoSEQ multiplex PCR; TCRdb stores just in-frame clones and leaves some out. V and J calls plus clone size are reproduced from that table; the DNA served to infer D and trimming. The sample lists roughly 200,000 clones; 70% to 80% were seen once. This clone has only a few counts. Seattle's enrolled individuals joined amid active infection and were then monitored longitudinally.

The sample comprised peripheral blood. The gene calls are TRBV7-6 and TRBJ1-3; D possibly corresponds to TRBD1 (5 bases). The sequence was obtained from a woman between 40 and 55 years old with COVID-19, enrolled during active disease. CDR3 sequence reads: CASSLQGGNTIYF. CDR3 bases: TGTGCCAGCAGCTTACAGGGTGGAAACACCATATATTTT.